The subject of this entry is one T cell receptor beta chain. The data are from a study of CD8 T cells in Susac syndrome. After removal of 2 bases from V and 2 bases from J, the junction contained 5 bases not matched to a gene. Germline V gene lookup returns CDR1 MNHEY and CDR2 SVGEGT. This CDR3 has 17 amino acids. With random hexamers, reverse transcription was performed on about 0.5 to 1 ug of RNA. The TCR beta CDR3 was amplified by immunoSEQ multiplex PCR across 54 Vbeta, 13 Jbeta. TCRdb recomputed calls from the immunoSEQ multiplex PCR reads with MiXCR, one row per CDR3 protein. The top ten clones hold roughly 0.27% of a sample with some 150,000 distinct CDR3 sequences, nearly 95% of them seen once. The study used healthy donors as controls matched for age and sex.

The sample was CD8+ T cells from PBMCs. The chain joins TRBV6-2 or TRBV6-3 to TRBJ2-7, with 14 bases aligning to TRBD2. This TCR derives from a human donor in good health. Here the CDR3 DNA reads TGTGCCAGCAGTTACCGAGGGACTAGCGGGAGTACCTACGAGCAGTACTTC. It yields the protein CASSYRGTSGSTYEQYF.